These 13 T cell receptor beta chains came from one sample sequenced in a study of T cells in Graves' hyperthyroidism and ophthalmopathy. Authors of the study amplified TCR beta CDR3 regions from RNA transcripts. TCR CDR3 underwent first-round RT-PCR with the HTBI primer set. TCRdb re-called the multiplex PCR reads through MiXCR, storing one row per CDR3 protein. The sample consists of about 400,000 distinct CDR3 sequences, about 15% of them appearing once. Material: blood. All receptors come from a man between 18 and 29 years old with Graves' ophthalmopathy.

This clonotype was counted many times. This chain connects TRBV5-5 to TRBJ2-7; tentative D call: TRBD1 (5 bases). Looked up from germline, CDR1 is SGHKS and CDR2 is YYEKEE (reference sequence). Trimming pared 1 base from V and 2 bases from J, leaving 13 bases between. The length of the CDR3 is 15 residues. In DNA, the CDR3 is TGTGCCAGCAGCTTGCTAGGGGATACAACCTACGAGCAGTACTTC. Protein sequence: CASSLLGDTTYEQYF.

The gene calls are TRBV12-3 or TRBV12-4 and TRBJ2-3; D uncertain. Trimming left V 8 bases short and J 8 bases short, with 11 bases between. CDR3 length: 11 amino acids. CDR3 sequence: CASATEGTQYF. The CDR3 bases are TGTGCCAGCGCCACGGAAGGTACGCAGTATTTT.

This clonotype was picked up many times. The chain is built from TRBV6-2 or TRBV6-3 and TRBJ2-5, with a possible D match to TRBD2 (5 bases). V was pared by 6 bases and J by 2 bases, with 10 bases between. CDR3 size: 13 residues. CDR1 is MNHEY, CDR2 SVGEGT, per germline. The CDR3 region is CASSSDWQETQYF. CDR3 sequence (DNA): TGTGCCAGCAGCTCGGACTGGCAAGAGACCCAGTACTTC.

On this clonotype: A much larger clonotype is one base distant, so this may be a read error. The chain employs TRBV12-3 or TRBV12-4 and TRBJ1-1; D gene ambiguous. The ends were cut back, 4 bases at V and 8 bases at J, with 11 bases in the middle. This CDR3 is built from 12 residues. The CDR3: CASSSRLAEAFF. CDR3 sequence (DNA): TGTGCCAGCAGTTCCCGACTTGCGGAAGCTTTCTTT.

There are many counts of this clonotype. The chain has TRBV3-1 and TRBJ2-5; no clear D. The V gene's germline CDR1 is LGHDT and CDR2 YNNKEL (reference sequence). The CDR3 has 11 amino acids. Trimming pared 3 bases from V and 5 bases from J, leaving 4 bases between. The CDR3 DNA reads as TGTGCCAGCAGCCAGTTGGAGACCCAGTACTTC. This sequence encodes CASSQLETQYF.

This clonotype showed up many times. The genes are TRBV27 and TRBJ2-5; D remains ambiguous. The CDR3 is 14 residues long. In germline, CDR1 is MNHEY, CDR2 SMNVEV (reference sequence). With 5 bases removed from V and 5 bases from J, the gap between germline ends came to 15 bases. The CDR3 region is CASSGGPPWETQYF. DNA of the CDR3: TGTGCCAGCAGTGGTGGTCCTCCTTGGGAGACCCAGTACTTC.

This clonotype was counted many times. The rearrangement joins TRBV12-3 or TRBV12-4 to TRBJ1-4, with 7 bases matching TRBD1. J gave up 8 bases and V 6 bases, and 15 bases lay outside the gene matches. CDR3 length: 16 residues. The CDR3, as DNA: TGTGCCAGCAGCCGTCACGTACAGGGGCCGGGGGAAAAACTGTTTTTT. This encodes CASSRHVQGPGEKLFF.

Many counts were recorded for this clonotype. V and J are TRBV9 and TRBJ1-4; D is uncertain. This CDR3 is built from 15 residues. Germline loops: CDR1 SGDLS, CDR2 YYNGEE. Deletions cut 0 bases from V and 3 bases from J, with 9 bases between. The CDR3 DNA follows: TGTGCCAGCAGCGTAGCTGGGTGGGCTAATGAAAAACTGTTTTTT. Translating it yields CASSVAGWANEKLFF.

This clonotype was seen at least ten times. The CDR3 DNA sequence: TGCAGTGCTAGAGAGGGGGTTAGCACAGATACGCAGTATTTT. Its translation: CSAREGVSTDTQYF. V and J are TRBV20-1 and TRBJ2-3; D could derive from TRBD1 or TRBD2 (5 bases each). V was trimmed by 0 bases and J by 0 bases, leaving 7 bases between them. The CDR3 consists of 14 residues. Germline CDR1 is DFQATT and CDR2 is SNEGSKA (reference sequence).

V gene TRBV11-2 combines with J gene TRBJ2-1; 8 bases agree with TRBD2. V dropped 4 bases and J dropped 5; count of bases not matched to a gene: 7. The germline V gene has CDR1 SGHAT and CDR2 FQNNGV. CDR3 length: 15 residues. The CDR3 nucleotides read TGTGCCAGCAGCTCGGGCGGGGGGATTAACAATGAGCAGTTCTTC. This codes for CASSSGGGINNEQFF.

The chain is built from TRBV7-9 and TRBJ2-2; TRBD1 or TRBD2 may be the D gene (5 bases each). With 2 bases removed from V and 4 bases from J, the gap between germline ends came to 8 bases. The CDR3 is 14 amino acids. The V gene's germline CDR1 is SEHNR and CDR2 FQNEAQ (reference sequence). CDR3 coding DNA: TGTGCCAGCAGCTTATTCGGGACCACCGGGGAGCTGTTTTTT. Amino acid sequence: CASSLFGTTGELFF.

This clonotype was picked up many times. The V and J genes are TRBV20-1 and TRBJ2-1; TRBD1 is a possible D gene (8 bases). V was cut by 3 bases and J by 4 bases, with 16 bases left in between. This CDR3 comprises 15 residues. CDR1 DFQATT and CDR2 SNEGSKA come from the germline V gene (reference sequence). Here the CDR3 reads CSARTQRDRYNEQFF. The CDR3 nucleotides read TGCAGTGCTAGGACCCAGCGGGACAGGTACAATGAGCAGTTCTTC.

To note about this clonotype: One junction end does not reproduce the germline sequence, and a read error may be involved. This chain connects TRBV9 to TRBJ2-5; no reliable D call. The V gene's germline CDR1 is SGDLS and CDR2 YYNGEE. The CDR3 covers 11 residues. CDR3 coding DNA: TGCGCCAGCGCTGTTCAAGAGACCCAGTACTTC. Translation: CASAVQETQYF.